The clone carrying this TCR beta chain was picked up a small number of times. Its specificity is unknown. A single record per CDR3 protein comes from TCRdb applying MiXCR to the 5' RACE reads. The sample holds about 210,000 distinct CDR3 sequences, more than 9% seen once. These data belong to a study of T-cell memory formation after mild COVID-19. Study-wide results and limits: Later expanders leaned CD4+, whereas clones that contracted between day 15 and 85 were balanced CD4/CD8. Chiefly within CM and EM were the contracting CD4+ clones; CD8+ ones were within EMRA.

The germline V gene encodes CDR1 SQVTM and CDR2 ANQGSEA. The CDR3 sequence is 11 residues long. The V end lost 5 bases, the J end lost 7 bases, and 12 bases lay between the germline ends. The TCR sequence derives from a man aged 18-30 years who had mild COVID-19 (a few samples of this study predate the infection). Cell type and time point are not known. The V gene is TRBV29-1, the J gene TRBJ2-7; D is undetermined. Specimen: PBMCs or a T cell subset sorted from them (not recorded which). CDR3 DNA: TGCAGCGTTTCGAATGTGGGGGAGCAGTACGTC. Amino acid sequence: CSVSNVGEQYV.